The text below deals with one T cell receptor (beta chain). CDR1 SGHTA and CDR2 FQGTGA come from the germline V gene. Trimming removed 5 bases from V and 7 bases from J; junction bases left unmatched: 5. The CDR3 loop spans 13 amino acids. The data were obtained in a study of blood T cell repertoires in COVID-19. Overall study: Sources were T cells, B-cell-depleted T cells, or PBMCs; the material itself was cDNA or gDNA.

Cohort placement rested on clinical history that participants reported themselves. People in the exposed group encountered a COVID-19 case within 2 weeks before entering the study. Sequencing used immunoSEQ multiplex PCR; TCRdb keeps in-frame clones, though not all of them. The sample has some 290,000 clones, more than 85% seen once. The receptor's source is a woman aged 25 to 45 who had been exposed to COVID-19. The sequencing sample was made of PBMCs or T cells enriched from blood (not recorded which). The chain uses TRBV7-3 and TRBJ1-2, with 9 bases identical to TRBD1. CDR3 sequence reads: CASSRGQGGGYTF. CDR3 nucleotide sequence: TGTGCCAGCAGCCGGGGACAGGGAGGTGGCTACACCTTC. Filled out from reference TRBV7-3 and TRBJ1-2, the complete variable domain reads GAGVSQTPSNKVTEKGKYVELRCDPISGHTALYWYRQSLGQGPEFLIYFQGTGAADDSGLPNDRFFAVRPEGSVSTLKIQRTERGDSAVYLCASSRGQGGGYTFGSGTRLTVV.